This note documents a single T cell receptor (beta chain) sequence. The data were taken from a study of CD8+ T cells in alopecia areata. CDR3 length: 13 residues. The ends were cut back, 2 bases at V and 10 bases at J, with 9 bases in the middle. Germline CDR1 SGHDN, CDR2 FVKESK. Extracted RNA was reverse transcribed into cDNA, the sequencing template. The table came from immunoSEQ multiplex PCR; TCRdb's copy has only in-frame clones and leaves some out. Of some 200,000 clones in the sample, 50% to 60% are singletons; the top ten hold about 14%. The source of this sequence is a human donor with alopecia areata. The sample here was CD4+ T cells sorted from blood, taken at week 0. The V call is TRBV14, the J call TRBJ1-6; a possible D gene is TRBD1 (5 bases). The CDR3: CASSQPGNSPLHF. DNA of the CDR3: TGTGCCAGCAGCCAACCAGGGAACTCACCCCTCCACTTT.